This paragraph covers one TCR beta chain sequence. Its antigen is not known. An end of the junction differs from the germline gene, which may be a read error. This CDR3 is 15 amino acids long. CDR1 and CDR2 from the germline V gene are SGHAT and FQNNGV. The record originates from a study of tumor and adjacent non-tumor tissue in lung cancer. Turning to the study itself: Stage I to III disease affected about nine men and about 5 women aged roughly 31 to 76. Each sample yielded 4 million to 5 million productive TCRbeta reads on average.

Three rounds of nested PCR, following a modified ARM-PCR protocol, produced the TCRbeta library. TCRdb used MiXCR to reprocess the multiplex PCR reads, holding one entry per CDR3 protein. The profile shows approximately 77,000 distinct CDR3 sequences, approximately 78% of them singletons. No cell sorting was done before RNA was extracted from the tissue. Distant lung tissue was collected more than 3 cm away from the tumor edge. Whole-study findings and limits: Tumor tissue had significantly higher TCR diversity than normal lung. Top 100 clones took a larger repertoire share in normal lung.

The chain has TRBV11-2 and TRBJ1-6, with D tentatively TRBD1 (5 bases). This receptor was identified in a man in his sixties with non-small cell lung cancer. The sample consisted of distant non-tumor lung tissue. The CDR3 nucleotides read TGTACCAGCAGCTTAGGAGGGGACGATAATTCATCCCTCCACTTT. Translated: CTSSLGGDDNSSLHF. The entire variable domain, with the rest obtained from reference TRBV11-2 and TRBJ1-6, is as follows: EAGVAQSPRYKIIEKRQSVAFWCNPISGHATLYWYQQILGQGPKLLIQFQNNGVVDDSQLPKDRFSAERLKGVDSTLKIQPAKLEDSAVYLCTSSLGGDDNSSLHFGNGTRLTVT.